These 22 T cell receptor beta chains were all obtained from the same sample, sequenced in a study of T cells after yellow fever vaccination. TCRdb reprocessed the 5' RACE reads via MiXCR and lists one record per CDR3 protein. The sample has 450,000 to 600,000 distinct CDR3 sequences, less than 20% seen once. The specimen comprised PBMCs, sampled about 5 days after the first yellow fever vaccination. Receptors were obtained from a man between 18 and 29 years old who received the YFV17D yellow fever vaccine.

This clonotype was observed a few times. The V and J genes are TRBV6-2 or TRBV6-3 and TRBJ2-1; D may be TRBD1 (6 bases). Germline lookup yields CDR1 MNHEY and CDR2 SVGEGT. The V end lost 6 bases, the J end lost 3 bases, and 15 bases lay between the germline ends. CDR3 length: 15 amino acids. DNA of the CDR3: TGTGCCAGCAGCCAGGGGACACCTGACTACAATGAGCAGTTCTTC. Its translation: CASSQGTPDYNEQFF.

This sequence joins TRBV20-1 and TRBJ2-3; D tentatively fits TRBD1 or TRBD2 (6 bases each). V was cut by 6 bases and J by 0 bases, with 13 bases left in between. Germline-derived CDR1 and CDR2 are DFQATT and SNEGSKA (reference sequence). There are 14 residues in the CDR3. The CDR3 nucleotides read TGCAGTGCCATGGGGGGCAGGAGCACAGATACGCAGTATTTT. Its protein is CSAMGGRSTDTQYF.

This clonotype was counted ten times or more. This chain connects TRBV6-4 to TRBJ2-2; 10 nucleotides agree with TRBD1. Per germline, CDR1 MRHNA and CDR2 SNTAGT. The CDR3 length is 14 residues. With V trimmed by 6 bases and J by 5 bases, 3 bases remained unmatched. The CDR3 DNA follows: TGTGCCAGCAGAGGACAGGGGGGTACCGGGGAGCTGTTTTTT. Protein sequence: CASRGQGGTGELFF.

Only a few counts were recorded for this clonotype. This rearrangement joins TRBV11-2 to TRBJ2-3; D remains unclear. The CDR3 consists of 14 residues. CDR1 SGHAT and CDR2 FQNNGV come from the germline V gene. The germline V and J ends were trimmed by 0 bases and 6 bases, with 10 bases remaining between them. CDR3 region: CASSLDTPGDTQYF. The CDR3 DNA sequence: TGTGCCAGCAGCTTAGATACCCCCGGGGATACGCAGTATTTT.

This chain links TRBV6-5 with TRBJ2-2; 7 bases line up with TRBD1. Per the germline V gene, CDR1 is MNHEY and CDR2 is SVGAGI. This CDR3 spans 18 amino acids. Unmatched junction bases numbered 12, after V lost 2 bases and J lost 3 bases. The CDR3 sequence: CASSYRGRRFGDTGELFF. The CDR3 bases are TGTGCCAGCAGTTACAGGGGGCGCCGATTCGGGGACACCGGGGAGCTGTTTTTT.

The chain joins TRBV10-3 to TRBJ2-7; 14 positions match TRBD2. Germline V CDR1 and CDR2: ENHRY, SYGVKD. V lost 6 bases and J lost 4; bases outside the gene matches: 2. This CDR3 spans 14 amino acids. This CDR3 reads CAIRTSGGVYEQYF. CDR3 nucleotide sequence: TGTGCCATCAGGACTAGCGGGGGGGTATACGAGCAGTACTTC.

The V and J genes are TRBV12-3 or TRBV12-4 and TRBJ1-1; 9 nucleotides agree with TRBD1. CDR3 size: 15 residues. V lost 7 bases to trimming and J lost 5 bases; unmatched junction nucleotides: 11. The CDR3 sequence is CASTSSGQGSTEAFF. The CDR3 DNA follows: TGTGCCAGCACTTCATCAGGACAGGGGAGTACTGAAGCTTTCTTT.

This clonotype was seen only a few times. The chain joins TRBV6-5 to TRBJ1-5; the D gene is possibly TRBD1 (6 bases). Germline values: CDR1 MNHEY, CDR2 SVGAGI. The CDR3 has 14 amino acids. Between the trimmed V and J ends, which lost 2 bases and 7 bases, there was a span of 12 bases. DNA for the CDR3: TGTGCCAGCAGTTACATGCAGGGGTTCCAGCCCCAGCATTTT. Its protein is CASSYMQGFQPQHF.

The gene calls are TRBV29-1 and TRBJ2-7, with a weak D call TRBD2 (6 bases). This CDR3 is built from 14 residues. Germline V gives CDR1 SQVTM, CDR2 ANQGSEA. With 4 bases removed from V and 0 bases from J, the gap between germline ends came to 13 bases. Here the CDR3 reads CSVGRGVDSYEQYF. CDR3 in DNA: TGCAGCGTTGGGCGCGGGGTCGACTCCTACGAGCAGTACTTC.

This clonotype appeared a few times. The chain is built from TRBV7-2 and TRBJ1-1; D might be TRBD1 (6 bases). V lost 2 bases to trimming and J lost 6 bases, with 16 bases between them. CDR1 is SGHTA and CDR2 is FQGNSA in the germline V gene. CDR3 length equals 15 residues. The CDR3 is CASSLNSGHRAEAFF. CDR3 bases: TGTGCCAGCAGCTTAAACTCCGGGCACAGGGCTGAAGCTTTCTTT.

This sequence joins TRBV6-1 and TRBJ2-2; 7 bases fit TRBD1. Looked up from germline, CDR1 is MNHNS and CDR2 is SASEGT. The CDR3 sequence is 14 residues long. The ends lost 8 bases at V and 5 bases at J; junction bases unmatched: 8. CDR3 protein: CASSGQGVTGELFF. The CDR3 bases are TGTGCCAGCTCCGGGCAGGGGGTTACCGGGGAGCTGTTTTTT.

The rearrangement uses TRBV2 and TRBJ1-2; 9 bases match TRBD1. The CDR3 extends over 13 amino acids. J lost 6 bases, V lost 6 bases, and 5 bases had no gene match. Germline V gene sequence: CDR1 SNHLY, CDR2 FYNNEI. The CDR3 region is CASRVGQGNGYTF. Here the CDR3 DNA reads TGTGCCAGCAGGGTGGGACAGGGAAATGGCTACACCTTC.

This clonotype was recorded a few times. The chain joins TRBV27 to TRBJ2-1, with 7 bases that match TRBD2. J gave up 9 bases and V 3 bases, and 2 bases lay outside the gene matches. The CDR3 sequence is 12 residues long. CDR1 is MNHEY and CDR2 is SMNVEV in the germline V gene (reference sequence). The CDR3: CASSFGRGEQFF. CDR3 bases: TGTGCCAGCAGTTTTGGGAGGGGTGAGCAGTTCTTC.

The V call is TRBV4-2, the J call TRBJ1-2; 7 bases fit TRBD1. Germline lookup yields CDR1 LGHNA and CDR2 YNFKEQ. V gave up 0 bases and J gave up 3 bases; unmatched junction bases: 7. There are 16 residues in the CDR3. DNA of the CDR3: TGTGCCAGCAGCCAAGAGTACAGGGGATCCGACTATGGCTACACCTTC. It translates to CASSQEYRGSDYGYTF.

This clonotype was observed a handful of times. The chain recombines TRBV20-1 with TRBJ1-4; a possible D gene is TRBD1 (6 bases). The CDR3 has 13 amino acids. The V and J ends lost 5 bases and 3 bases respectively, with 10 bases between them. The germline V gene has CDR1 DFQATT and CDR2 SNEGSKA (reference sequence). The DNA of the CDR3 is TGCAGTGCTCCCCGACAGGCTAATGAAAAACTGTTTTTT. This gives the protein CSAPRQANEKLFF.

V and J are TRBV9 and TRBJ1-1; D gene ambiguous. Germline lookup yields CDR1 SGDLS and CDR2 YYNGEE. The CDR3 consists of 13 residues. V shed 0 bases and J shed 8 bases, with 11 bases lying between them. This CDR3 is CASSVGSASEAFF. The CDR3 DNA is TGTGCCAGCAGCGTAGGGAGTGCCTCCGAAGCTTTCTTT.

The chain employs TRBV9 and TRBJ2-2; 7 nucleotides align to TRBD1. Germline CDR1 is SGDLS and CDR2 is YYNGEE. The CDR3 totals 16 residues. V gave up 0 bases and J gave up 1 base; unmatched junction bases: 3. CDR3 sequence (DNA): TGTGCCAGCAGCGTAGGACAGGGCCAGAACACCGGGGAGCTGTTTTTT. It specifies CASSVGQGQNTGELFF.

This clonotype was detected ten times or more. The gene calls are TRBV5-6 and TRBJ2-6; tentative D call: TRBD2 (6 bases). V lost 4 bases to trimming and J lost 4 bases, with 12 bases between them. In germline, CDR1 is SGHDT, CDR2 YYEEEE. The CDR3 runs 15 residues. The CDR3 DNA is TGTGCCAGCAGCCTGGGACTGTCAGGGGCCAACGTCCTGACTTTC. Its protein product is CASSLGLSGANVLTF.

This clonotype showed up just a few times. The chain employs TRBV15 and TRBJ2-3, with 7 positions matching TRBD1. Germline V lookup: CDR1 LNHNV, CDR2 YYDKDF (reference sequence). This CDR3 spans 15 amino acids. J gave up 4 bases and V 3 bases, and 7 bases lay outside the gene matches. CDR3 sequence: CATSSTLDRADTQYF. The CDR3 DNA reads TGTGCCACCAGCAGTACTCTAGACAGGGCAGATACGCAGTATTTT. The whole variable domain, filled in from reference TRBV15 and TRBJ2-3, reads DAMVIQNPRYQVTQFGKPVTLSCSQTLNHNVMYWYQQKSSQAPKLLFHYYDKDFNNEADTPDNFQSRRPNTSFCFLDIRSPGLGDTAMYLCATSSTLDRADTQYFGPGTRLTVL.

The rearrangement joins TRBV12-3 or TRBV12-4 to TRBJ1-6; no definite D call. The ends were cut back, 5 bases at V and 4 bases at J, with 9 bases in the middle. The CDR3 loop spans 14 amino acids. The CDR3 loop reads CASSSERYNSPLHF. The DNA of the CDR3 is TGTGCCAGCAGTAGTGAACGGTATAATTCACCCCTCCACTTT.

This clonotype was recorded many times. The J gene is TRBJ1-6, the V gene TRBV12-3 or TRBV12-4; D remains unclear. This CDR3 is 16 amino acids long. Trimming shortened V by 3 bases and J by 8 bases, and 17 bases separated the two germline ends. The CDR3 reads CASSFGRRKADSPLHF. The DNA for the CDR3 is TGTGCCAGCAGTTTTGGGCGGCGAAAAGCAGATTCACCCCTCCACTTT.

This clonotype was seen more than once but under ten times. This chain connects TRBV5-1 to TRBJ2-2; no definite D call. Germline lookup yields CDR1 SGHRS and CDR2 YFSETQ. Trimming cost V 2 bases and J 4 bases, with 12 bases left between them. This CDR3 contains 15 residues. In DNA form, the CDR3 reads TGCGCCAGCAGCTTTTCGGCGGATTTCACCGGGGAGCTGTTTTTT. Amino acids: CASSFSADFTGELFF.